This T cell receptor beta chain was captured by sequencing in a study of PD-L1 blockade in urothelial cancer (dated by TCRdb to the late 2010s). Regarding the research as a whole: Therapy was started in the mid-2010s for all patients, and atezolizumab 1,200 mg was administered intravenously every 3 weeks. Pretreatment tumor samples, along with matched peripheral blood collected serially before and after atezolizumab treatment, underwent TCR sequencing. Ten or so patients reached durable clinical benefit, while some 20 patients did not. A median of around 150,000 T cells and fewer than 85,000 unique TCRs was obtained from blood samples, and a median clonality of approximately 0.08 was observed. In the same patients, pretreatment tumors underwent whole exome sequencing and RNA sequencing in addition to TCR sequencing. An exploratory multi-omic analysis was conducted of the somatic, immune and clinical correlates of response to PD-L1 blockade with atezolizumab in urothelial cancer. About 85% of the 29 patients were males with bladder-origin urothelial cancer, and about two thirds of the roughly 30 reported a prior smoking history. Under 30 patients had pretreatment blood TCR-seq, some 25 had at least one posttreatment blood collection, and some 25 had tumor TCR-seq. Blood samples were analyzed 3 weeks after the start of treatment (second dose) and 6 weeks after the start of treatment. Durable clinical benefit was defined as progression-free survival longer than 6 months, and TCR features were also tested against progression-free and overall survival. An ECOG performance status of 0 or 1 was recorded for the patients, and 0 to 3 prior chemotherapy regimens had been received by the patients.

The full study reports these points: Greater expansion of tumor-associated TCR clones in peripheral blood 3 weeks after the start of treatment was observed in patients with durable benefit (n of about 20, p = 0.022). Improved progression-free and overall survival was associated with having pretreatment peripheral blood TCR clonality below the median. Because the sample size was small (n ≈ 29) and many exploratory analyses were performed, the results are intended to be hypothesis-generating.

Each PCR received spiked-in synthetic TCR analog templates so that absolute template abundance could be estimated from read counts. Using the immunoSEQ assay, TCRbeta CDR3 regions were amplified from genomic DNA with bias-controlled V and J gene primers. Sequencing of rearranged TCRbeta segments was done at approximately 20X coverage. The authors processed their data as follows. Sequencing errors were corrected by clustering, and CDR3s were annotated against IMGT so that V, D and J genes could be assigned. Out-of-frame and stop-codon sequences were excluded, and only productive TCRbeta rearrangements were used in downstream analyses. Clonality was calculated as one minus the Shannon entropy normalized by the log of the number of unique productive sequences. Fisher's exact test with Benjamini-Hochberg correction, using a cutoff of adjusted p below 0.01, was how clones that differed between time points or between blood and tumor were identified. This is the immuneACCESS table as TCRdb keeps it, with only in-frame sequences that have V and J called. A part of the clones is gone; compared with another copy, unresolved V genes explain less than half, and the rest is unexplained. The DNA gave D and trimming, while V, J and clone size come from that table. In all, the sample holds some 19,000 clones, and around 81% of those were seen once. The ten largest clones capture over 1.5% of the sample.

This specimen's time point label, per the study, means: peripheral blood 6 weeks after treatment start. A cohort of about 27 patients with locally advanced or metastatic urothelial carcinoma, treated at Memorial Sloan Kettering on a trial protocol, was included. Peripheral blood mononuclear cells were collected from each patient pretreatment and during treatment, giving between 1 and 8 total time points per patient. The Qiagen DNeasy Blood extraction kit was used to purify genomic DNA from total PBMCs and from tumor samples. PBMCs were collected pretreatment and during treatment, and were isolated and stored as previously described. In the case of this clone: No cognate antigen has been identified for it. Nothing much larger sits one base from this clone, and base qualities are not available.

The receptor was isolated from a man aged 50 to 59 with urothelial cancer. The sample consisted of PBMCs, taken around atezolizumab (anti-PD-L1) treatment.

CDR3 region: CASSPRQGGYELFF. The DNA sequence is given as TGCGCCAGCAGCCCGCGACAGGGTGGGTATGAACTGTTTTTT. The chain is encoded by TRBV4-1 joined to TRBJ1-4; 7 bases in the middle match TRBD1. Taken from the germline V gene, the CDR1 and CDR2 loops are MGHRA and YSYEKL. Including cysteine and phenylalanine, the CDR3 has 14 amino acids. Just CDR3 DNA is preserved here, 42 bases in frame from base 1. V is cut back by 4 bases and J by 12 bases, with 11 bases in the junction unmatched.